Listed below are T cell receptor beta chains from one sample, sequenced in a study of T-cell memory formation after mild COVID-19. In TCRdb, the 5' RACE reads were re-called with MiXCR into one record per CDR3 protein. The sample has about 190,000 distinct CDR3 sequences; around 26% are singletons. What was sequenced was PBMCs or a T cell subset sorted from them (not recorded which). These receptors were obtained from an adult woman who had mild COVID-19 (a few samples of this study predate the infection). Cell type and time point are not known. Each CDR3 is given with its conserved first and last residue. The order of the fields is V gene, D gene, clone size, J gene, CDR3 DNA, CDR3 protein. D genes are given only for firm matches. For some rows the clone size is stated as once, few or many, or as a class when expanded; others skip it.

>TRBV6-5|.|.|TRBJ2-5
TGTGCCAGCAGTTACGGCCAAAGTGCGACCCAGTACTTC
CASSYGQSATQYF
>TRBV3-1|.|few|TRBJ2-7
TGTGCCAGCAGCCAAGCCCCCGGGCGTTCGTACGAGCAGTACTTC
CASSQAPGRSYEQYF
>TRBV5-1|.|few|TRBJ2-7
TGCGCCAGCAGCTACGGTTGGGAGGCCAGATACGAGCAGTACTTC
CASSYGWEARYEQYF
>TRBV6-1|TRBD1|.|TRBJ1-4
TGTGCCAGCAGTGAGGGGACAGGGGGTAGTGAAAAACTGTTTTTT
CASSEGTGGSEKLFF
>TRBV12-3/TRBV12-4|TRBD2|few|TRBJ2-7
TGTGCCAGCAGTTCCCCGATACTGCTAGCGGGGCCGCCCTACGAGCAGTACTTC
CASSSPILLAGPPYEQYF
>TRBV7-2|.|.|TRBJ2-5
TGTGCCAGCAGCTTTGGCTCAGAGACCCAGTACTTC
CASSFGSETQYF
>TRBV29-1|TRBD2|few|TRBJ2-7
TGCAGCGTTGAGGGGGACGGACTAGCGGGAAACTACGAGCAGTACTTC
CSVEGDGLAGNYEQYF
>TRBV7-9|TRBD1|.|TRBJ1-1
TGTGCCAGCAGCAGCCGGGACAGGGCCACTGAAGCTTTCTTT
CASSSRDRATEAFF
>TRBV28|.|few|TRBJ2-2
TGTGCCAGCAGTTTTGGGCCCGGGACCTCACTTGATACCGGGGAGCTGTTTTTT
CASSFGPGTSLDTGELFF
>TRBV12-3/TRBV12-4|TRBD1|few|TRBJ2-3
TGTGCCAGCAGTCCGGACAGGGCTAGCACAGATACGCAGTATTTT
CASSPDRASTDTQYF
>TRBV29-1|TRBD1|.|TRBJ2-3
TGCAGCGTTGGACAGGGGGTTGTCCGATACCTCACAGATACGCAGTATTTT
CSVGQGVVRYLTDTQYF
>TRBV30|.|few|TRBJ2-2
TGTGCCTGGACCCCTCCCCCTGTAGTGACCGGGGAGCTGTTTTTT
CAWTPPPVVTGELFF
>TRBV29-1|.|few|TRBJ1-1
TGCAGCGTTGCCACACAGGGGAACACTGAAGCTTTCTTT
CSVATQGNTEAFF
>TRBV24-1|TRBD1|few|TRBJ2-3
TGTGCCACCAGTGATTTGACAGGGGGAAATACGCAGTATTTT
CATSDLTGGNTQYF
>TRBV5-1|.|.|TRBJ2-7
TGCGCCAGCAGCTTGGATCCCGACAGAATCTCCTACGAGCAGTACTTC
CASSLDPDRISYEQYF
>TRBV4-3|.|few|TRBJ1-3
TGCGCCAGCAGCCCCCGCCCCGCTGAGACAAACACCATATATTTT
CASSPRPAETNTIYF
>TRBV27|TRBD1|few|TRBJ2-1
TGTGCCAGCACAGGACAGGGGGCAGGTGAGCAGTTCTTC
CASTGQGAGEQFF
>TRBV6-1|TRBD1|.|TRBJ1-5
TGTGCCAGCACCCCGGACAGGGGAGGCAATCAGCCCCAGCATTTT
CASTPDRGGNQPQHF
>TRBV6-4|.|few|TRBJ2-1
TGTGCCAGCAGTGCAGGGGAAGGTGAGCAGTTCTTC
CASSAGEGEQFF
>TRBV7-6|.|.|TRBJ2-7
TGTGCCAGCAGCTCCTCACAGGGTTACGAGCAGTACTTC
CASSSSQGYEQYF
>TRBV7-2|.|few|TRBJ2-7
TGTGCCAGCAGCTCTTTCCGGGAGTTAAAGGCCTACGAGCAGTACTTC
CASSSFRELKAYEQYF
>TRBV20-1|TRBD2|few|TRBJ2-7
TGCAGTGCTCCGACTAGCGGGGGGCCTTCTGTCTACGAGCAGTACTTC
CSAPTSGGPSVYEQYF
>TRBV7-9|.|.|TRBJ2-7
TGTGCCAGCAGCTCGAGCCCAGGGACCGGCGGCTACGAGCAGTACTTC
CASSSSPGTGGYEQYF
>TRBV24-1|.|few|TRBJ1-1
TGTGCCACCAGTGATTCACAGAGCACTGAAGCTTTCTTT
CATSDSQSTEAFF
>TRBV6-5|.|few|TRBJ2-4
TGTGCCAGCAGCCCCAAGGGTCACGGTGGCATTCAGTACTTC
CASSPKGHGGIQYF
>TRBV4-2|TRBD1|.|TRBJ1-4
TGTGCCAGCAGCCTCAGGGGGGCTAATGAAAAACTGTTTTTT
CASSLRGANEKLFF
>TRBV6-1|.|.|TRBJ1-2
TGTGCCCTACAGCCTTCCTATGGCTACACCTTC
CALQPSYGYTF
>TRBV29-1|.|few|TRBJ2-1
TGCAGCGTTGAAGATCCCGCCCGTAGCGTCAATGAGCAGTTCTTC
CSVEDPARSVNEQFF
>TRBV2|.|.|TRBJ1-2
TGTGCCAGCAGTGAGGTCCCCGTTCTAGGCTACACCTTC
CASSEVPVLGYTF
>TRBV7-9|TRBD2|few|TRBJ2-2
TGTGCCAGCAGCCCCACGACTAGCGGGGGGCCAAACACCGGGGAGCTGTTTTTT
CASSPTTSGGPNTGELFF
>TRBV4-2|TRBD2|few|TRBJ2-6
TGTGCCAGCAGCCCGGGGGGGGTCTCTGGGGCCAACGTCCTGACTTTC
CASSPGGVSGANVLTF
>TRBV4-1|TRBD1|.|TRBJ1-1
TGCGCCAGCAGCCCTACCGGACAGGGATCTGAAGCTTTCTTT
CASSPTGQGSEAFF
>TRBV9|TRBD2|.|TRBJ2-1
TGTGCCAGCACCCCGGGGGGGGCGGTCTCCTACAATGAGCAGTTCTTC
CASTPGGAVSYNEQFF
>TRBV10-3|.|.|TRBJ2-1
TGTGCCACTTCCATGCCCTACAATGAGCAGTTCTTC
CATSMPYNEQFF
>TRBV18|.|.|TRBJ2-1
TGTGCCAGCTCACCACAGAGGGGTTACAATGAGCAGTTCTTC
CASSPQRGYNEQFF
>TRBV20-1|.|.|TRBJ2-7
TGCAGTAGTAGGGGGACCTACGAGCAGTACTTC
CSSRGTYEQYF